One and the same sample provided the 27 T cell receptor beta chains below, sequenced in a study of human T cells and chemical hapten exposure. The time point denotes: patch test 2, 6 weeks after DPC sensitization. As to treatment: therapeutic diphenylcyclopropenone sensitization with weekly scalp DPC. MiXCR was run by TCRdb on the RACE reads, yielding one entry per CDR3 protein. In the table there are about 84,000 distinct CDR3 sequences, about 10% of which are singletons. The sequencing here drew on whole blood, taken in connection with sensitization to the hapten diphenylcyclopropenone (DPC). The source is a woman aged 50 to 65 with alopecia areata. Some clones in this sample may be carry-over from other donors' samples.

The V and J genes are TRBV7-2 and TRBJ1-2; no clear D. Germline V gene lookup returns CDR1 SGHTA and CDR2 FQGNSA. This CDR3 region has 13 residues. Trimming left V 1 base short and J 3 bases short, with 6 bases between. CDR3 sequence: CASSLVSDYGYTF. Here the CDR3 DNA reads TGTGCCAGCAGCTTAGTGTCAGACTATGGCTACACCTTC.

V is TRBV7-2 and J is TRBJ2-3; D not resolved. Deletions cut 0 bases from V and 2 bases from J, with 6 bases between. The CDR3 runs 14 residues. Germline lookup yields CDR1 SGHTA and CDR2 FQGNSA. The CDR3 spells CASSLAQNTDTQYF. CDR3 coding DNA: TGTGCCAGCAGCTTAGCGCAGAACACAGATACGCAGTATTTT.

The chain links TRBV6-5 to TRBJ2-1, with 16 bases identical to TRBD2. CDR1 is MNHEY and CDR2 is SVGAGI in the germline V gene. The CDR3 has 18 amino acids. Unmatched junction bases numbered 11, after V lost 6 bases and J lost 6 bases. The CDR3 reads CASRNLGLAGGPRNEQFF. The CDR3 nucleotides are TGTGCCAGCAGAAACCTGGGACTAGCGGGAGGGCCTCGCAATGAGCAGTTCTTC.

This clonotype turned up a few times. The rearrangement uses TRBV7-9 and TRBJ2-3, with D perhaps TRBD1 (6 bases). The germline gives CDR1 SEHNR, CDR2 FQNEAQ (reference sequence). V was shortened by 4 bases and J by 2 bases, with 16 bases between the two germline ends. The CDR3 contains 16 residues. In nucleotides, the CDR3 is TGTGCCAGCAGCTCCAACCTCAGGGGTTACACAGATACGCAGTATTTT. Protein sequence: CASSSNLRGYTDTQYF. Full variable domain (rest looked up from reference TRBV7-9 and TRBJ2-3): DTGVSQNPRHKITKRGQNVTFRCDPISEHNRLYWYRQTLGQGPEFLTYFQNEAQLEKSRLLSDRFSAERPKGSFSTLEIQRTEQGDSAMYLCASSSNLRGYTDTQYFGPGTRLTVL.

J is TRBJ1-1 and V is TRBV3-1; possibly TRBD1 for D (5 bases). The germline CDR1 and CDR2 sequences are LGHDT and YNNKEL (reference sequence). CDR3 length equals 15 residues. The ends were cut back, 1 base at V and 1 base at J, with 10 bases in the middle. Here the CDR3 DNA reads TGTGCCAGCAGCCAAGGATTAAGGGGGAACACTGAAGCTTTCTTT. Translation: CASSQGLRGNTEAFF.

This clonotype appeared many times. The chain uses TRBV18 and TRBJ1-3; D is perhaps TRBD1 (5 bases). The CDR3 runs 16 residues. Trimming left V 3 bases short and J 4 bases short, with 16 bases between. In germline, CDR1 is KGHSH, CDR2 LQKENI. CDR3 region: CASSPGDPGTGNTIYF. The CDR3 DNA reads TGTGCCAGCTCACCTGGGGACCCAGGCACGGGAAACACCATATATTTT.

This clonotype has ten or more counts. This chain joins TRBV29-1 and TRBJ2-1; the D call may be TRBD1 or TRBD2 (6 bases each). The length of the CDR3 is 11 residues. CDR1 and CDR2 from the germline V gene are SQVTM and ANQGSEA. Trimming cost V 8 bases and J 7 bases, with 12 bases left between them. The CDR3 nucleotides read TGCAGCTTCTGGAGGGGGAATGAGCAGTTCTTC. The encoded protein is CSFWRGNEQFF.

This chain uses TRBV2 with TRBJ2-5, with D hard to call. This CDR3 has 14 residues. V lost 3 bases and J 2 bases, leaving 10 bases between the germline ends. Germline CDR1 SNHLY, CDR2 FYNNEI. CDR3 DNA: TGTGCCAGCAGTGATCAACAGCATCAAGAGACCCAGTACTTC. Amino acid sequence: CASSDQQHQETQYF. Drawing the rest from reference TRBV2 and TRBJ2-5, the complete variable domain is EPEVTQTPSHQVTQMGQEVILRCVPISNHLYFYWYRQILGQKVEFLVSFYNNEISEKSEIFDDQFSVERPDGSNFTLKIRSTKLEDSAMYFCASSDQQHQETQYFGPGTRLLVL.

This clonotype was observed many times. This chain uses TRBV6-6 with TRBJ1-1; a weak D match, TRBD1 (6 bases). Trimming took off 4 bases at V and 0 bases at J, with 12 bases between the two ends. Germline-derived CDR1 and CDR2 are MNHNY and SVGAGI (reference sequence). The CDR3 runs to 15 residues. The CDR3: CASSSDRSMNTEAFF. CDR3 sequence (DNA): TGTGCCAGCAGTTCCGACAGGTCCATGAACACTGAAGCTTTCTTT.

This rearrangement joins TRBV20-1 to TRBJ1-2; TRBD1 agrees at 10 bases. The CDR3 covers 12 residues. Germline V CDR1 and CDR2: DFQATT, SNEGSKA (reference sequence). J was trimmed by 8 bases and V by 6 bases; bases with no gene match: 6. Here the CDR3 DNA reads TGCAGTGCGGGCGACAGGGGGCGAGGCTACACCTTC. Its translation: CSAGDRGRGYTF.

This clonotype appeared a few times. V and J are TRBV7-2 and TRBJ1-3; D is uncertain. The CDR3 runs to 12 residues. Trimming shortened V by 2 bases and J by 4 bases, and 3 bases separated the two germline ends. CDR1 is SGHTA, CDR2 FQGNSA, per germline. CDR3 sequence reads: CASSLQGNTIYF. The CDR3 region has the DNA TGTGCCAGCAGCTTACAGGGAAACACCATATATTTT.

This clonotype was observed a few times. The chain is built from TRBV12-3 or TRBV12-4 and TRBJ2-5; 8 nucleotides align to TRBD2. The CDR3 spans 15 residues. The V segment lost 3 bases and the J segment 5 bases; nucleotides outside the gene matches: 8. The CDR3 loop is CASSLGAGVGETQYF. In nucleotides, the CDR3 is TGTGCCAGCAGTTTGGGAGCGGGAGTGGGTGAGACCCAGTACTTC.

This clonotype occurred once. A much larger clonotype is one base distant, so this may be a read error. This chain connects TRBV5-6 to TRBJ2-5; possible D gene TRBD1, 7 bases. Deletions cut 6 bases from V and 2 bases from J, with 11 bases between. The CDR3 totals 13 residues. Germline V gene sequence: CDR1 SGHDT, CDR2 YYEEEE. The DNA of the CDR3 is TGTGCCAGCACCCCAGGGGGGCAAGAGACCCAGTACTTC. Translation: CASTPGGQETQYF.

This clonotype was picked up many times. The V gene is TRBV6-6, the J gene TRBJ1-4; D possibly corresponds to TRBD1 (6 bases). Germline V gene lookup returns CDR1 MNHNY and CDR2 SVGAGI (reference sequence). The V gene lost 6 bases and the J gene lost 7 bases, with 12 bases spanning the gap. The CDR3 contains 13 residues. The CDR3 sequence: CASRGDMTEKLFF. DNA for the CDR3: TGTGCCAGCAGGGGGGACATGACTGAAAAACTGTTTTTT.

This clonotype showed up just a few times. J is TRBJ2-5 and V is TRBV10-3; 8 bases agree with TRBD1. Per the germline V gene, CDR1 is ENHRY and CDR2 is SYGVKD. The trim removed 8 bases at V and 5 bases at J, leaving 13 bases unmatched. The CDR3 has 15 amino acids. The CDR3 protein is CAIPQGARGYETQYF. CDR3 DNA sequence: TGTGCCATCCCCCAGGGGGCGAGGGGTTATGAGACCCAGTACTTC.

This clonotype was seen at least ten times. The chain couples TRBV18 to TRBJ1-6; D not certain. Trimming cost V 1 base and J 7 bases, with 5 bases left between them. The CDR3 sequence is 13 residues long. The germline CDR1 and CDR2 sequences are KGHSH and LQKENI. CDR3 nucleotide sequence: TGTGCCAGCTCACCACAGACAAATTCACCCCTCCACTTT. Translating it yields CASSPQTNSPLHF.

About this clonotype: Possible read error: a much larger clone is one base away. This chain uses TRBV12-3 or TRBV12-4 with TRBJ2-3, with a tentative D call TRBD1 (6 bases). The CDR3 consists of 14 residues. Trimming took 6 bases from V and 3 from J, leaving 13 bases between them. The CDR3 bases are TGTGCCAGCAGACTTCAGGGGCGGACAGATACGCAGTATTTT. This sequence encodes CASRLQGRTDTQYF.

This clonotype appeared many times. The chain joins TRBV6-1 to TRBJ2-2, with D maybe TRBD2 (6 bases). Trimming shortened V by 0 bases and J by 1 base, and 9 bases separated the two germline ends. This CDR3 has 16 residues. CDR1 and CDR2 from the germline V gene are MNHNS and SASEGT. The CDR3 spells CASSEAGRGNTGELFF. In nucleotides, the CDR3 is TGTGCCAGCAGTGAAGCTGGGCGGGGGAACACCGGGGAGCTGTTTTTT.

At least ten counts were recorded for this clonotype. The chain carries TRBV6-5 and TRBJ2-2; possible D gene TRBD2, 6 bases. Looked up from germline, CDR1 is MNHEY and CDR2 is SVGAGI. Deletions cut 8 bases from V and 6 bases from J, with 13 bases between. The CDR3 consists of 13 residues. CDR3 DNA: TGTGCCAGCTCCAGACTAGGCCCCGGGGAGCTGTTTTTT. Translation: CASSRLGPGELFF.

The rearrangement uses TRBV12-3 or TRBV12-4 and TRBJ2-7, with TRBD1 matching 8 bases. The trim removed 5 bases at V and 0 bases at J, leaving 6 bases unmatched. The CDR3 extends over 15 amino acids. Here the CDR3 DNA reads TGTGCCAGCAGTGTACGACAGGGGAGCTCCTACGAGCAGTACTTC. Its translation is CASSVRQGSSYEQYF.

The J gene is TRBJ1-1, the V gene TRBV28; no firm D call. V was pared by 5 bases and J by 0 bases, with 10 bases between. From germline, CDR1 is MDHEN and CDR2 SYDVKM. The CDR3 has 14 residues. The CDR3 DNA is TGTGCCAGCAGTGGACGGTACATGAACACTGAAGCTTTCTTT. This encodes CASSGRYMNTEAFF. Full variable domain (outside the CDR3, taken from reference TRBV28 and TRBJ1-1): DVKVTQSSRYLVKRTGEKVFLECVQDMDHENMFWYRQDPGLGLRLIYFSYDVKMKEKGDIPEGYSVSREKKERFSLILESASTNQTSMYLCASSGRYMNTEAFFGQGTRLTVV.

This clonotype was found many times. The chain links TRBV7-2 to TRBJ1-2; the D gene is possibly TRBD1 (6 bases). The germline V and J ends were trimmed by 2 bases and 6 bases, with 13 bases remaining between them. The CDR3 has 14 residues. Germline-derived CDR1 and CDR2 are SGHTA and FQGNSA. CDR3 nucleotides: TGTGCCAGCAGCTTAATACGGGGGGCGGATGGCTACACCTTC. This gives the protein CASSLIRGADGYTF.

Many counts were recorded for this clonotype. This chain uses TRBV18 with TRBJ2-3; D is unclear. V lost 0 bases and J lost 0, with 7 bases in between. CDR1 and CDR2 from the germline V gene are KGHSH and LQKENI. The CDR3 runs to 15 residues. CDR3 protein: CASSPPSASTDTQYF. Here the CDR3 DNA reads TGTGCCAGCTCACCACCGTCCGCTAGCACAGATACGCAGTATTTT.

The gene calls are TRBV4-3 and TRBJ2-7; D assignment may be TRBD1 or TRBD2 (5 bases each). The V end was cut by 0 bases, the J end by 4 bases, with 16 bases between. Per the germline V gene, CDR1 is LGHNA and CDR2 is YSLEER. This CDR3 contains 16 residues. In DNA form, the CDR3 reads TGCGCCAGCAGCCAAGATCTGCAATGGGGACCTTACGAGCAGTACTTC. Protein sequence: CASSQDLQWGPYEQYF.

The chain is built from TRBV4-1 and TRBJ2-1; the D gene is possibly TRBD1 (5 bases). Germline values: CDR1 MGHRA, CDR2 YSYEKL. CDR3 size: 13 residues. V was pared by 1 base and J by 9 bases, with 10 bases between. CDR3 DNA sequence: TGCGCCAGCAGCCAAGTAGGGGTTGGTGAGCAGTTCTTC. This sequence encodes CASSQVGVGEQFF.

The V call is TRBV14, the J call TRBJ2-2; D uncertain. This CDR3 is built from 16 residues. Germline loops: CDR1 SGHDN, CDR2 FVKESK. V was clipped by 3 bases and J by 3 bases, with 14 bases between them. Here the CDR3 reads CASSQQPGRDTGELFF. The CDR3, as DNA: TGTGCCAGCAGCCAGCAACCTGGACGTGACACCGGGGAGCTGTTTTTT. Together with reference TRBV14 and TRBJ2-2, the CDR3 gives the full variable domain: EAGVTQFPSHSVIEKGQTVTLRCDPISGHDNLYWYRRVMGKEIKFLLHFVKESKQDESGMPNNRFLAERTGGTYSTLKVQPAELEDSGVYFCASSQQPGRDTGELFFGEGSRLTVL.

This clonotype came up a few times. The gene calls are TRBV20-1 and TRBJ2-5, with 7 bases matching TRBD2. The CDR3 contains 14 residues. J lost 4 bases, V lost 0 bases, and 5 bases had no gene match. CDR1 is DFQATT, CDR2 SNEGSKA, per germline (reference sequence). CDR3 sequence reads: CSARDGGSGETQYF. Written as DNA, the CDR3 is TGCAGTGCTAGAGATGGCGGGAGCGGAGAGACCCAGTACTTC.